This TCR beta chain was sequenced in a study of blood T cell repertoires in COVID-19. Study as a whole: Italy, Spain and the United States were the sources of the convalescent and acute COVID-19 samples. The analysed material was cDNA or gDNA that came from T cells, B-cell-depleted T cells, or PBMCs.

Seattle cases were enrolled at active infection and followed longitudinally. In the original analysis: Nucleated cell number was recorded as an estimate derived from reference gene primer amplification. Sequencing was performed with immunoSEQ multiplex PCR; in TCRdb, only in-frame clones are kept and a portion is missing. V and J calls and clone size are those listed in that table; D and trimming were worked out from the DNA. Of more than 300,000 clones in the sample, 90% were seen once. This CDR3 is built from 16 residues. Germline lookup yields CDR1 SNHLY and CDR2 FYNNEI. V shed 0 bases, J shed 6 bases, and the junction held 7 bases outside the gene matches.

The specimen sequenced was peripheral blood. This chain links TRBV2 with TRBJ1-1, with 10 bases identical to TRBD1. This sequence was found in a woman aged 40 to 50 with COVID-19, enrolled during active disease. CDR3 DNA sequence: TGTGCCAGCAGTGAAGCTCCCCGGGACAGGGGATCTGAAGCTTTCTTT. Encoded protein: CASSEAPRDRGSEAFF. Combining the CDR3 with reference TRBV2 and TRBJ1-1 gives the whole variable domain EPEVTQTPSHQVTQMGQEVILRCVPISNHLYFYWYRQILGQKVEFLVSFYNNEISEKSEIFDDQFSVERPDGSNFTLKIRSTKLEDSAMYFCASSEAPRDRGSEAFFGQGTRLTVV.